This T cell receptor beta chain emerged from a study of breast tumors, draining lymph nodes, adjacent tissues. This clonotype was found a few times. Its antigen is unidentified. The lymph nodes were axillary draining lymph nodes from breast cancer patients. CDR3 length: 17 residues. Trimming cost V 0 bases and J 4 bases; bases outside gene matches: 11. Germline V lookup: CDR1 SGHKS, CDR2 YYEKEE (reference sequence). The study's findings and limits: Tumor TCR diversity was below lymph nodes but above nontumor tissue. Tumor and nontumor repertoires were significantly more similar in luminal-like than in basal-like breast cancer. The lymph node origin of tumor T cells was framed as consistent with a hypothesis, not demonstrated. Findings are consistent with lymph node origin and intratumoral expansion of most tumor T cells.

TCRdb re-derived calls from the multiplex PCR reads in MiXCR, one entry per CDR3 protein. The sample gives around 140,000 distinct CDR3 sequences, about 20% of which show up once; roughly 2.7% is in the top ten. This TCR came from a female donor with breast cancer. Some clones in this sample may be carry-over from other donors' samples. Sequencing was carried out using axillary lymph node tissue. This chain uses TRBV5-5 with TRBJ1-2; 8 bases line up with TRBD1. CDR3 protein: CASSLAPPGGGIYGYTF. CDR3 in DNA: TGTGCCAGCAGCTTGGCCCCCCCAGGGGGCGGTATCTATGGCTACACCTTC. Full variable domain (rest looked up from reference TRBV5-5 and TRBJ1-2): DAGVTQSPTHLIKTRGQQVTLRCSPISGHKSVSWYQQVLGQGPQFIFQYYEKEERGRGNFPDRFSARQFPNYSSELNVNALLLGDSALYLCASSLAPPGGGIYGYTFGSGTRLTVV.